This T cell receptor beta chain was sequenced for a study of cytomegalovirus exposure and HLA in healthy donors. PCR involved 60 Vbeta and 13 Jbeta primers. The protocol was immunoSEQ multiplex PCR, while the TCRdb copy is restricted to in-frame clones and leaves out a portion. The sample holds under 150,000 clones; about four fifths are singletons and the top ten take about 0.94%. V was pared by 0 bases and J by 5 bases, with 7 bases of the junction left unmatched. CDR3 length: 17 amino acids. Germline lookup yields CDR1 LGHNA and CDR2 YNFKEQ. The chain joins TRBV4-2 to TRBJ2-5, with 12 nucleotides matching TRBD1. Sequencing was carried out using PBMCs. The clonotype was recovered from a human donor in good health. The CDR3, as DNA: TGTGCCAGCAGCCAAGAGTGGGGACAGGGGGCAAGGGAGACCCAGTACTTC. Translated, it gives CASSQEWGQGARETQYF.